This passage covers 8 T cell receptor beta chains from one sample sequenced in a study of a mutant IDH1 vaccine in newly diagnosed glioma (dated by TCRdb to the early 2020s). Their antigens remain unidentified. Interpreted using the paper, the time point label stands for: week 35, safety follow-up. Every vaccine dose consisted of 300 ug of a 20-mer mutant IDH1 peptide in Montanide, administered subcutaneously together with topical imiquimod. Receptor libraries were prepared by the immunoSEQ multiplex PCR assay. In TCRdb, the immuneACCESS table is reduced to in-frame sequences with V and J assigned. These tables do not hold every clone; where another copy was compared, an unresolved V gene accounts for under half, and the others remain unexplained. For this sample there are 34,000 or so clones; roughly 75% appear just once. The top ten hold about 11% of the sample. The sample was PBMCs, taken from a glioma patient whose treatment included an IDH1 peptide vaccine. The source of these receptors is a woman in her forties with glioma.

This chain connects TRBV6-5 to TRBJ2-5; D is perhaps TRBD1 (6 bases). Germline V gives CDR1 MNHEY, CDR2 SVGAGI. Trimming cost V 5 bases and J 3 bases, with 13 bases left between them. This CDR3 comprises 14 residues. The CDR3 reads CASSAGQWEETQYF. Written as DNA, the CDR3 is TGTGCCAGCAGTGCCGGACAGTGGGAAGAGACCCAGTACTTC.

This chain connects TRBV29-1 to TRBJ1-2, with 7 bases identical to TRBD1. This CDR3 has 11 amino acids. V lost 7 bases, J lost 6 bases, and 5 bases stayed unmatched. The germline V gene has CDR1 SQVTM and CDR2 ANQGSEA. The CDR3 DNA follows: TGCAGCGCACAGGGGACTCATGGCTACACCTTC. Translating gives CSAQGTHGYTF.

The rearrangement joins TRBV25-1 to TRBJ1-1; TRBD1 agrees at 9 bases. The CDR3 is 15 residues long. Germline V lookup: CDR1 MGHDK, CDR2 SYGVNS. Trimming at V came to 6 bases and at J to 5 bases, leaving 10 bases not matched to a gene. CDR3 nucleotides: TGTGCCAGCAGATCCCTACAGGGGGCAGGAACTGAAGCTTTCTTT. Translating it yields CASRSLQGAGTEAFF.

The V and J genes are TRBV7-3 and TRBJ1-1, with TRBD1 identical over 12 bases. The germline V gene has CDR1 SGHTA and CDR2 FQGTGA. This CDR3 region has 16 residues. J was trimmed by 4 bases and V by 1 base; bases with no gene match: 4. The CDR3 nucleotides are TGTGCCAGCAGCTTAATCGGGACAGGGGGCATCACTGAAGCTTTCTTT. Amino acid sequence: CASSLIGTGGITEAFF.

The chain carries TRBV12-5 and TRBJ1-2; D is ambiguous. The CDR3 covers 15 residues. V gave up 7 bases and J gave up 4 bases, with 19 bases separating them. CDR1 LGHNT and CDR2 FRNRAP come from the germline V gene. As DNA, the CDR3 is TGTGCTAGTGCCTCCGGACTGATAGACCTCTATGGCTACACCTTC. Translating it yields CASASGLIDLYGYTF. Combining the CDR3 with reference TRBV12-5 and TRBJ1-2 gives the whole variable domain DARVTQTPRHKVTEMGQEVTMRCQPILGHNTVFWYRQTMMQGLELLAYFRNRAPLDDSGMPKDRFSAEMPDATLATLKIQPSEPRDSAVYFCASASGLIDLYGYTFGSGTRLTVV.

The CDR3 protein is CASSEGRLYQETQYF. The CDR3 coding sequence is TGCGCCAGCAGTGAAGGACGGTTGTACCAAGAGACCCAGTACTTC. The chain recombines TRBV10-1 with TRBJ2-5; D gene uncertain. The CDR3 spans 15 residues. CDR1 WNHNN and CDR2 SYGVQD come from the germline V gene (reference sequence). V was shortened by 3 bases and J by 0 bases, with 11 bases between the two germline ends.

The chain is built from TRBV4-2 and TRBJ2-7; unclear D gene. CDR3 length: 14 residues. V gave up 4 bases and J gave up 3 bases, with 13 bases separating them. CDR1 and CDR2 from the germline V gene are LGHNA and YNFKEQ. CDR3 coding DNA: TGTGCCAGCAGCCCGCAGGCCCTCGGCTACGAGCAGTACTTC. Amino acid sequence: CASSPQALGYEQYF.

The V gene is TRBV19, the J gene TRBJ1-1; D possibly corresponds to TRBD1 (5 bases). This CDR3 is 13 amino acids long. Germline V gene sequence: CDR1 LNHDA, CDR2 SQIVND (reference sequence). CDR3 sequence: CAVGGPMNTEAFF. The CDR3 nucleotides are TGTGCGGTGGGGGGACCCATGAACACTGAAGCTTTCTTT.